This T cell receptor (beta chain) was documented in a study of blood T cell repertoires in COVID-19. Study information: T cells, B-cell-depleted T cells, or PBMCs provided the cDNA or gDNA that served as material.

The germline gives CDR1 GTSNPN, CDR2 SVGIG (reference sequence). CDR3 length equals 14 residues. The trim removed 7 bases at V and 8 bases at J, leaving 10 bases unmatched. Enrolment of Seattle patients took place during active infection, and they were followed longitudinally. Method: immunoSEQ multiplex PCR; TCRdb's copy keeps in-frame clones and lacks some. The sample holds almost 200,000 clones; 75% to 85% are singletons and the top ten take almost 6%. What was sequenced was peripheral blood. The rearrangement links TRBV30 to TRBJ2-1, with 11 bases aligning to TRBD2. This clonotype was sampled from a middle-aged woman with COVID-19, enrolled during active disease. The DNA of the CDR3 is TGTGCCTTTCATCAACTAGCGGGAGTCTATGAGCAGTTCTTC. It specifies CAFHQLAGVYEQFF.